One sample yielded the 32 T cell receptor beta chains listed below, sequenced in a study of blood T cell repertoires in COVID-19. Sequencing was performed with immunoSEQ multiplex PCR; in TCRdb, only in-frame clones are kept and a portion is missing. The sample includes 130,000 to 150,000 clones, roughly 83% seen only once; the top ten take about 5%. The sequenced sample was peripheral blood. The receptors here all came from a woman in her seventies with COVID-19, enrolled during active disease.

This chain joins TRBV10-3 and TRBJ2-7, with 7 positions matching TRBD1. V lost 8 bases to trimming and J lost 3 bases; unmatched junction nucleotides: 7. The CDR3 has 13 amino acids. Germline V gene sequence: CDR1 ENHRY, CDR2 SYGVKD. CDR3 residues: CAISQDRRYEQYF. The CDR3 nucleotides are TGTGCCATCTCACAGGACAGGCGCTACGAGCAGTACTTC.

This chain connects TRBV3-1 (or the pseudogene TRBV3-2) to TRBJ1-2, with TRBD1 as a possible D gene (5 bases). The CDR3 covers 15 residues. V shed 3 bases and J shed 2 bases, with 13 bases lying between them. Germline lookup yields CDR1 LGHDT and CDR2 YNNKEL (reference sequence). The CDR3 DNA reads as TGTGCCAGCAGCCAGGATATCTCAGGGAACTATGGCTACACCTTC. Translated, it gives CASSQDISGNYGYTF.

CDR3 protein: CASSPAVGGRGIQYF. The CDR3 nucleotides are TGTGCCAGCAGCCCCGCGGTGGGGGGTAGGGGCATTCAGTACTTC. V usage is TRBV5-4 and J usage is TRBJ2-4, with D perhaps TRBD2 (6 bases). Between the trimmed V and J ends, which lost 4 bases and 9 bases, there was a span of 20 bases. The CDR3 sequence is 15 residues long. Germline values: CDR1 SGHNT, CDR2 YYREEE (reference sequence).

The CDR3 loop is CASSQGARPYEQYF. As DNA, the CDR3 is TGTGCCAGCAGCCAGGGGGCGCGGCCCTACGAGCAGTACTTC. This chain connects TRBV28 to TRBJ2-7; 8 nucleotides align to TRBD1. Trimming removed 6 bases from V and 2 bases from J; junction bases left unmatched: 6. Germline V gene lookup returns CDR1 MDHEN and CDR2 SYDVKM. The CDR3 loop spans 14 amino acids. The variable domain in full, with the rest retrieved from reference TRBV28 and TRBJ2-7, is DVKVTQSSRYLVKRTGEKVFLECVQDMDHENMFWYRQDPGLGLRLIYFSYDVKMKEKGDIPEGYSVSREKKERFSLILESASTNQTSMYLCASSQGARPYEQYFGPGTRLTVT.

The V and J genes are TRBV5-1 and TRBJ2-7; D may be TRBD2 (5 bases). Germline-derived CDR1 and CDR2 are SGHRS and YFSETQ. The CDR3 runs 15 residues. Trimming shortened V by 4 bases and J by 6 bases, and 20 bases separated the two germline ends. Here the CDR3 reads CASSPGLHGAGEQYF. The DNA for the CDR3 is TGCGCCAGCAGCCCCGGTCTCCACGGCGCGGGCGAGCAGTACTTC.

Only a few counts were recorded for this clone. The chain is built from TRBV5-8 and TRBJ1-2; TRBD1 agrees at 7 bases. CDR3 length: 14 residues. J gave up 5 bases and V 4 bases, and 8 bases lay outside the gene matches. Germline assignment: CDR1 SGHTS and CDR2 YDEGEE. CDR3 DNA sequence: TGTGCCAGCAGCGTGACAGGGTTTGGGTATGGCTACACCTTC. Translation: CASSVTGFGYGYTF.

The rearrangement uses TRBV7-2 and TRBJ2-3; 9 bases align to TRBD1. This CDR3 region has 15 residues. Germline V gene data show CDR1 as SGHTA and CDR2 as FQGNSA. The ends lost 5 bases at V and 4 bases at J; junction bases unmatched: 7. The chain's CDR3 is CASSPGQGNADTQYF. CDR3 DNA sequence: TGTGCCAGCAGCCCTGGACAGGGGAACGCAGATACGCAGTATTTT.

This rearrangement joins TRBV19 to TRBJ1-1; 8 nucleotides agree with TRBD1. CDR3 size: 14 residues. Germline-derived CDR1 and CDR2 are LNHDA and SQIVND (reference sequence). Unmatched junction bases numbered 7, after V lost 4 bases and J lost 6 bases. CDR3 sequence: CASSTLTGESEAFF. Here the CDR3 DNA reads TGTGCCAGTAGTACCCTGACAGGGGAGTCTGAAGCTTTCTTT.

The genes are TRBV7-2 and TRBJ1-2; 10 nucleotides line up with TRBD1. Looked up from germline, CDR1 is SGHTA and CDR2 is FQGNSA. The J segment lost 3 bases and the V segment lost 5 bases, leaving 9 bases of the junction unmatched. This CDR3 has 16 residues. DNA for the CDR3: TGTGCCAGCAGCCCAGATTTGGGACAGGGGCACTATGGCTACACCTTC. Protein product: CASSPDLGQGHYGYTF.

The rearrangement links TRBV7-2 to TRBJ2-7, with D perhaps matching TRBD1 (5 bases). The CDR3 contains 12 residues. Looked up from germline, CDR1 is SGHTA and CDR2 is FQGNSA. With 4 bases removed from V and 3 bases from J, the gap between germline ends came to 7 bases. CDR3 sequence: CASSSTDYEQYF. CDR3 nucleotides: TGTGCCAGCAGCTCGACAGACTACGAGCAGTACTTC.

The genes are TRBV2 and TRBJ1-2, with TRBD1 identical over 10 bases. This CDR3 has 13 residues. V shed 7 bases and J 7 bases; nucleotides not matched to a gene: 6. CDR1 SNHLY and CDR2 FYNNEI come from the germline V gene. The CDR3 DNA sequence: TGTGCCAGCACCGGACAGGGGGTGGGTGGCTACACCTTC. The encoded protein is CASTGQGVGGYTF.

For the CDR3, the DNA is TGTGCCAGTAAAAACAGGGGGCAGGAGCCCCAGCATTTT. This gives the protein CASKNRGQEPQHF. The rearrangement uses TRBV19 and TRBJ1-5; the match to TRBD1 covers 9 bases. With V trimmed by 7 bases and J by 8 bases, 6 bases remained unmatched. CDR3 length: 13 amino acids. Germline V lookup: CDR1 LNHDA, CDR2 SQIVND (reference sequence).

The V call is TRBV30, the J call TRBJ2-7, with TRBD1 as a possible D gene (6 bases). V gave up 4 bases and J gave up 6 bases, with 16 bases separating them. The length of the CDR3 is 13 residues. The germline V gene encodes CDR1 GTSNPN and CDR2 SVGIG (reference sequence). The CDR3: CAWTRGERGEQYF. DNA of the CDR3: TGTGCCTGGACCAGGGGCGAAAGGGGCGAGCAGTACTTC.

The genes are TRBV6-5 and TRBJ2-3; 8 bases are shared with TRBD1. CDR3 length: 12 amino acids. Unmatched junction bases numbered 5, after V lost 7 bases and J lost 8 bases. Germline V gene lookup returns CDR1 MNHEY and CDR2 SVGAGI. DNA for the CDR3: TGTGCCAGCAACGGGCAGGGGGCTACGCAGTATTTT. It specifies CASNGQGATQYF.

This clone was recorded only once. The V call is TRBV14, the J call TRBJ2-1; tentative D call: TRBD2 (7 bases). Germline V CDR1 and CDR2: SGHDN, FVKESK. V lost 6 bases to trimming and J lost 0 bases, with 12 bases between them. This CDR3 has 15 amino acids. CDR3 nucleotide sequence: TGTGCCAGCAGTCCGGCGGGGGCCTCCTACAATGAGCAGTTCTTC. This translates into CASSPAGASYNEQFF.

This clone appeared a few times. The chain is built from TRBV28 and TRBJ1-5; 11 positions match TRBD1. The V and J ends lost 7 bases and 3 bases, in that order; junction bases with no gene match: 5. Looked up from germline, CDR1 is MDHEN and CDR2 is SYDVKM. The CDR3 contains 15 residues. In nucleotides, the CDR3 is TGTGCCAGCATCCGGGACAGGGGGTCCAATCAGCCCCAGCATTTT. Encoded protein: CASIRDRGSNQPQHF.

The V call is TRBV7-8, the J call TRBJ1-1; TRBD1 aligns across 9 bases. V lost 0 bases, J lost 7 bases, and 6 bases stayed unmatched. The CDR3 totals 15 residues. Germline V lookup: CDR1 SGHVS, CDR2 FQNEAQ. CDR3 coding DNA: TGTGCCAGCAGCTTAGCGGGAGGACAGGGGAATGAAGCTTTCTTT. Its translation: CASSLAGGQGNEAFF.

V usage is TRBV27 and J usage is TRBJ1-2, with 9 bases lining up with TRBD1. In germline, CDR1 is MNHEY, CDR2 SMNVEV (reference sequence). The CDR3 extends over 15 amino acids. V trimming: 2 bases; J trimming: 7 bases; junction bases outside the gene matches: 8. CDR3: CASSLDGTGISGYTF. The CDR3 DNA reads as TGTGCCAGCAGTTTAGACGGGACAGGGATTAGTGGCTACACCTTC.

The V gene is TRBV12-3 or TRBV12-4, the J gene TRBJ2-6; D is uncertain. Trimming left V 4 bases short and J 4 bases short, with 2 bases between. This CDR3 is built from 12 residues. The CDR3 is CASSSGANVLTF. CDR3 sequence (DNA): TGTGCCAGCAGTTCAGGGGCCAACGTCCTGACTTTC.

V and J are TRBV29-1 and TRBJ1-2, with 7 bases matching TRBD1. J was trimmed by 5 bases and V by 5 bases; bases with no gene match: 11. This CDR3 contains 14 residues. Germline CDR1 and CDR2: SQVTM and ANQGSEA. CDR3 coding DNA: TGCAGCGTTAATAACCTGACAGGGTCTTATGGCTACACCTTC. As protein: CSVNNLTGSYGYTF.

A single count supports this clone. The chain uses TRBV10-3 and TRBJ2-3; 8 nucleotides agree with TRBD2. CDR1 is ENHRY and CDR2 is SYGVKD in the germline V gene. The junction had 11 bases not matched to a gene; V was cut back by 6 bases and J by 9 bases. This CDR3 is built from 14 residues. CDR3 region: CAIRASGGGWTQYF. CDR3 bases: TGTGCCATCAGGGCGAGCGGGGGAGGGTGGACGCAGTATTTT.

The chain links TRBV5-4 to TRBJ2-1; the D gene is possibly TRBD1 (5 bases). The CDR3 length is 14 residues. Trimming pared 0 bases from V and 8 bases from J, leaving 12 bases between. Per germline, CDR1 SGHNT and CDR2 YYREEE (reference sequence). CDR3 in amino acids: CASSLGQGLYEQFF. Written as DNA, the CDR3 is TGTGCCAGCAGCTTGGGGCAGGGCCTTTATGAGCAGTTCTTC. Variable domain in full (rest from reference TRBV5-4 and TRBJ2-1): ETGVTQSPTHLIKTRGQQVTLRCSSQSGHNTVSWYQQALGQGPQFIFQYYREEENGRGNFPPRFSGLQFPNYSSELNVNALELDDSALYLCASSLGQGLYEQFFGPGTRLTVL.

CDR3 region: CASRSGQPGNTIYF. For the CDR3, the DNA is TGTGCCAGTAGGTCCGGACAGCCTGGAAACACCATATATTTT. V is TRBV19 and J is TRBJ1-3, with D possibly being TRBD1 (6 bases). The CDR3 is 14 residues long. The ends were cut back, 6 bases at V and 2 bases at J, with 11 bases in the middle. CDR1 and CDR2 from the germline V gene are LNHDA and SQIVND (reference sequence).

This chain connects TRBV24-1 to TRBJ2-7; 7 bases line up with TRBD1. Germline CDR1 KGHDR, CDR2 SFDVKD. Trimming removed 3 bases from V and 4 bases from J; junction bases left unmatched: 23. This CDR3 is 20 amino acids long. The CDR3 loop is CATSDPPNLYRGNGPYEQYF. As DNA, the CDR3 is TGTGCCACCAGTGATCCCCCGAATCTTTACAGGGGCAACGGCCCTTACGAGCAGTACTTC.

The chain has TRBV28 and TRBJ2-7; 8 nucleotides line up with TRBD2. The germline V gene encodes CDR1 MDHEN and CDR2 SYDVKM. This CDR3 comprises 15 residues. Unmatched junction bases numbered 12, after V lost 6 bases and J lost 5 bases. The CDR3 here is CASRSNGGGFDEQYF. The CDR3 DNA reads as TGTGCCAGCAGATCTAACGGGGGGGGCTTTGACGAGCAGTACTTC.

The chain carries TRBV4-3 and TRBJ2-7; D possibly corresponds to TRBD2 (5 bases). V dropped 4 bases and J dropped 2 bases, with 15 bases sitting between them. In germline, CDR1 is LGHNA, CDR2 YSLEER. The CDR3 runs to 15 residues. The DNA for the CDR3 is TGCGCCAGCAGCCTTTCTCCCGGGATCACCTACGAGCAGTACTTC. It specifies CASSLSPGITYEQYF.

The CDR3 sequence is CASSFADTEAFF. The DNA for the CDR3 is TGTGCCAGCAGTTTCGCGGACACTGAAGCTTTCTTT. The genes are TRBV6-5 and TRBJ1-1; D gene uncertain. Germline V lookup: CDR1 MNHEY, CDR2 SVGAGI. This CDR3 is 12 amino acids long. V was pared by 4 bases and J by 3 bases, with 6 bases between.

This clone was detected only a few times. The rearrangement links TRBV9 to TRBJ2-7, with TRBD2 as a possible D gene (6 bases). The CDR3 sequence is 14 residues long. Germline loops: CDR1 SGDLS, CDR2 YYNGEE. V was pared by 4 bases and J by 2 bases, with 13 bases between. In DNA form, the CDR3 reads TGTGCCAGCAGCCCCTCCGGGGGTCCCTACGAGCAGTACTTC. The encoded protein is CASSPSGGPYEQYF.

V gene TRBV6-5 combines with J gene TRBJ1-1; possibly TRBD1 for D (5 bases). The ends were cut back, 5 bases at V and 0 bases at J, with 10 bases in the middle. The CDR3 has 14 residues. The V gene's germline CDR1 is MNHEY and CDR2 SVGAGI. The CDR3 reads CASSLDRVNTEAFF. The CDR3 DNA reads TGTGCCAGCAGTCTAGACAGAGTGAACACTGAAGCTTTCTTT.

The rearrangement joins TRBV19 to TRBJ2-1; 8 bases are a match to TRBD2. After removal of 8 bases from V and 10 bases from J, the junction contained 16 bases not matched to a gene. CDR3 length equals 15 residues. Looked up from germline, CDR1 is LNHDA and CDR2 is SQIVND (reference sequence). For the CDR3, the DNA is TGTGCCAGTGCCCAGAACCCCCGGGGGGGATCCGAGCAGTTCTTC. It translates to CASAQNPRGGSEQFF.

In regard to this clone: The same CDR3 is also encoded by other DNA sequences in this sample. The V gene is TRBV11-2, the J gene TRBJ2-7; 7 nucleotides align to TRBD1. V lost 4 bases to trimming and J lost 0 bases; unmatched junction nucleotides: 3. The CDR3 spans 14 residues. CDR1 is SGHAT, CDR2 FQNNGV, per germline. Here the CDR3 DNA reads TGTGCCAGCAGCTCGGACAGGCTCTCCTACGAGCAGTACTTC. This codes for CASSSDRLSYEQYF.

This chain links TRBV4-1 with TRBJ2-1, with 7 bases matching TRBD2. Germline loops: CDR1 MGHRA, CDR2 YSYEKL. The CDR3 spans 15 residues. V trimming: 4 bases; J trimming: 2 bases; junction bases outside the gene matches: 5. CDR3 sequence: CASSPLGGPYNEQFF. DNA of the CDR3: TGCGCCAGCAGCCCACTGGGAGGGCCCTACAATGAGCAGTTCTTC.